This TCR beta chain was profiled in a study of neurological immune-mediated disorders. MiXCR was run by TCRdb on the 5' RACE reads, yielding one entry per CDR3 protein. The data contain about 55,000 distinct CDR3 sequences, 3.6% of them singletons. This clonotype showed up many times. Antigen specificity is unknown. For the unsorted libraries, 2 million PBMCs stored at -80 C served as input. Regarding the study as a whole: In multiple sclerosis patients, the repertoire cluster was unrelated to clinical or MRI findings.

The sample was PBMCs. This clonotype originated in a man aged 25-45 years with multiple sclerosis.

The CDR3: CASLGRLSTDTQYF. CDR3 coding DNA: TGTGCCAGCCTTGGGAGGTTGAGCACAGATACGCAGTATTTT. The chain links TRBV27 to TRBJ2-3; tentative D call: TRBD2 (6 bases). CDR3 size: 14 residues. The germline V and J ends were trimmed by 8 bases and 0 bases, with 12 bases remaining between them. Germline V CDR1 and CDR2: MNHEY, SMNVEV (reference sequence).